Listed below are T cell receptor beta chains from one sample, sequenced in a study of CD8+CD57+ T cells in acquired aplastic anemia. MiXCR, applied by TCRdb to the reads, yields one record per CDR3 protein. The data contain tens of thousands of distinct CDR3 sequences, under 80% of them seen just once; the ten biggest clones take up roughly 65%. The sequencing input was sorted CD4+, CD8+, or CD8+CD57+ T cells (not recorded which) from PBMCs. Receptor source: a human donor with aplastic anemia. CDR3s include the opening cysteine and the closing phenylalanine or tryptophan. A D gene is named only where the DNA matches it firmly. Only some rows state a clone size, as once, few, many or a class for expanded clones.

D,J,V,size,DNA,CDR3
.,TRBJ1-5,TRBV7-2,many,TGTGCCAGCAGCACGGGTCTGGGGTGGAATCAGCCCCAGCATTTT,CASSTGLGWNQPQHF
.,TRBJ2-1,TRBV20-1,.,TGCAGTGCTAGAGGGGTAGGGACCTACAATGAGCAGTTCTTC,CSARGVGTYNEQFF
.,TRBJ2-7,TRBV2,.,TGTGCCAGCACGGGTACCCAAGGTGGGGAGCAGTACTTC,CASTGTQGGEQYF
TRBD1,TRBJ1-1,TRBV2,.,TGTGCCAGCAGTTCGACAGGGATGAACACTGAAGCTTTCTTT,CASSSTGMNTEAFF
.,TRBJ1-6,TRBV20-1,.,TGCAGTGCTTCCCGACCGAGTCATAATTCACCCCTCCACTTT,CSASRPSHNSPLHF
TRBD2,TRBJ2-1,TRBV10-2,few,TGCGCCAGCAGTGCCCTAGCGGGGGCTGGGGGTGAGCAGTTCTTC,CASSALAGAGGEQFF
TRBD2,TRBJ2-1,TRBV15,once,TGTGCCACCAGCGGATTTAGCGGGAGGGCCCCAAATGAGCAGTTCTTC,CATSGFSGRAPNEQFF
.,TRBJ2-1,TRBV12-3/TRBV12-4,.,TGTGCCAGCAGTTCCCTCGGGTATGAGCAGTTCTTC,CASSSLGYEQFF
TRBD1,TRBJ1-2,TRBV10-3,once,TGTGCCGCCCAGACAGGGCTGGAAGGCTACACCTTC,CAAQTGLEGYTF
.,TRBJ2-7,TRBV10-3,.,TGTGCCATAAGTCCGGGACTTGTTTACGAGCAGTACTTC,CAISPGLVYEQYF
.,TRBJ1-6,TRBV2,.,TGTGCCAGCAGTGAAGCGATCGGGGCTAATTCACCCCTCCACTTT,CASSEAIGANSPLHF
.,TRBJ2-7,TRBV29-1,many,TGCAGCGTTGGAGGGAAAGCCTACGAGCAGTACTTC,CSVGGKAYEQYF
TRBD2,TRBJ2-5,TRBV13,many,TGTGCCAGCAGCCCAGACCTAGCGGGGGGGCCAGAGACCCAGTACTTC,CASSPDLAGGPETQYF
.,TRBJ1-2,TRBV6-1,.,TGTGCCAGCAGGGCGGACAGTTCCTATGGCTACACCTTC,CASRADSSYGYTF